The present entry profiles one T cell receptor (beta chain) with its context. These data come from a study of blood T cell repertoires in COVID-19. Study in general: Spain, Italy and the United States supplied samples that represented acute and convalescent COVID-19. The cDNA or gDNA used as material had been derived from T cells, B-cell-depleted T cells, or PBMCs.

TCRdb keeps only in-frame clones here, not all; method: immunoSEQ multiplex PCR. The table includes about 190,000 clones, around 80% detected once. The trim removed 0 bases at V and 6 bases at J, leaving 4 bases unmatched. The CDR3 sequence is 14 residues long. The germline CDR1 and CDR2 sequences are SGHNT and YYREEE (reference sequence). V and J are TRBV5-4 and TRBJ1-2; 8 nucleotides agree with TRBD1. The sample comprised peripheral blood. This clonotype was sampled from a woman in her forties or fifties with acute or convalescent COVID-19. The CDR3 coding sequence is TGTGCCAGCAGCTTGGGCAGGGGGCAGAATGGCTACACCTTC. This sequence encodes CASSLGRGQNGYTF. The variable domain in full, completed from reference TRBV5-4 and TRBJ1-2, reads ETGVTQSPTHLIKTRGQQVTLRCSSQSGHNTVSWYQQALGQGPQFIFQYYREEENGRGNFPPRFSGLQFPNYSSELNVNALELDDSALYLCASSLGRGQNGYTFGSGTRLTVV.